This T cell receptor (beta chain) was sequenced during a study of blood T cell repertoires in COVID-19 (dated by TCRdb to 2019 to 2021). For the study in its entirety: Collaborator samples came from the United States, Italy and Spain and covered acute and convalescent phases of COVID-19. The prospective study material was composed of cDNA or gDNA derived from T cells, B-cell-depleted T cells, or PBMCs. The dataset comprised deeply sampled blood TCRbeta repertoires from subjects exposed to, actively infected with, or recovered from COVID-19. The repertoires were released in a freely available public database meant as a resource for research on the immune response to SARS-CoV-2. The samples were drawn from two sources: the first 160 participants of the ongoing ImmuneRACE study, and 950 to 1,500 subjects contributed by 6 global collaborators. Sample metadata almost always included a de-identified subject ID, COVID-19 status, age in years and sex. Where HLA class I and class II types were available, the types were taken from metadata supplied by the sample provider, not from assay-based typing. Overall study results and their limits: Clinical and demographic metadata were provided uncurated, with the amount varying by source and participant.

This clone was recorded once. The antigen it binds to is not known. No quality values exist for individual bases; no much larger clone is one base distant. Collaborating institutions collected whole blood in K2EDTA tubes following their own protocols. Collaborator samples were shipped for TCRbeta analysis as frozen whole blood, isolated PBMCs, or DNA extracted from either sample type. TCRbeta CDR3 regions were amplified from genomic DNA using the immunoSEQ Assay, a bias-controlled multiplex PCR. The authors processed their data as follows. Nucleated cell counts per sample were estimated from amplification of reference gene primers within the assay. To quantify the absolute abundance of each unique TCRbeta CDR3 rearrangement, sequence reads were collapsed and filtered. For each sample, productive Simpson clonality was calculated by taking the square root of Simpson's diversity index across productive rearrangements. TCRdb's version of the immuneACCESS table is confined to in-frame rearrangements and falls short of the full clone set. An unresolved V gene accounts for under half of the shortfall where checked; the remainder is of unknown origin. The V and J calls and clone size were taken over from that table, and D and trimming were inferred from the DNA. Here the sample has about 140,000 clones; over 60% occur a single time. Clones ranked in the top ten supply approximately 4.5% of the sample.

The receptor's source is an elderly woman with active or convalescent COVID-19. The sample taken for sequencing was peripheral blood.

The bases read TGTGCCAGCAGTTACTCCCGGGTAGCGGGGGTTGAGACCCAGTACTTC. Its amino acids are CASSYSRVAGVETQYF. The chain was built from TRBV6-6 and TRBJ2-5; TRBD2 agrees with 9 junctional bases. Here V drops 0 bases and J drops 5 bases, and the junction holds 7 bases not matched to any gene. Looking up the germline V gene (reference sequence) yields CDR1 MNHNY and CDR2 SVGAGI. Including cysteine and phenylalanine, the CDR3 has 16 amino acids. Of the read, only the CDR3 DNA is kept; its 48 bases are in frame from base 1.